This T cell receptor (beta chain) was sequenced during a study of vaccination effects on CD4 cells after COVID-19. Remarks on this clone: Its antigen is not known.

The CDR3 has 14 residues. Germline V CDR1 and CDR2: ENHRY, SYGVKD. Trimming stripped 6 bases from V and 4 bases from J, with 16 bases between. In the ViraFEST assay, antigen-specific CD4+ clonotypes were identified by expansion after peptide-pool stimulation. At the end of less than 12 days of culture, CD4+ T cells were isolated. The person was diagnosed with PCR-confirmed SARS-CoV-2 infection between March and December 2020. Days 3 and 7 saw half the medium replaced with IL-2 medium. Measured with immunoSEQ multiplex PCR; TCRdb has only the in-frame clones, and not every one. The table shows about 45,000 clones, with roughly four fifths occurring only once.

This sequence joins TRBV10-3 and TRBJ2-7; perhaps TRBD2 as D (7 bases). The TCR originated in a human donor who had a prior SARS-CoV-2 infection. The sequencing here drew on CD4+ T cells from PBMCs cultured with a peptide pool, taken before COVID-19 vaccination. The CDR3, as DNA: TGTGCCATCAGCCCGGGGGGCGGCCATTACGAGCAGTACTTC. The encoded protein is CAISPGGGHYEQYF.